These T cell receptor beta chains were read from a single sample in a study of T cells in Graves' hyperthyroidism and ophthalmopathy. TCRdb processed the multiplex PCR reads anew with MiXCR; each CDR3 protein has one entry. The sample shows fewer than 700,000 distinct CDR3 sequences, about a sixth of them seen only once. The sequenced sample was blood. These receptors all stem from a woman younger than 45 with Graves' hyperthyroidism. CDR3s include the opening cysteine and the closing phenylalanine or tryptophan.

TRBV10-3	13	CAISVVHQETQYF
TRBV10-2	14	CASSGEVVNTEAFF
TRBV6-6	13	CASSYSGNGVQFF
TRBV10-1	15	CASRSGTSSYNEQFF
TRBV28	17	CASEPQTRVGRTDTQYF
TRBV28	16	CASSGSWTASNQPQHF
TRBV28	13	CASTSSGDYEQFF
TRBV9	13	CASSVDTVGGYTF
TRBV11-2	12	CASSQIIDRLFF
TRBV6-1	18	CASSEHRGGGGSTDTQYF
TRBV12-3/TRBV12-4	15	CASSFPAGGGQPQHF
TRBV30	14	CAWSGGGNYNEQFF
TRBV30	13	CAWTGDANEKLFF
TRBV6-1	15	CASGLADASTDTQYF
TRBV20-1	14	CSAREGGRWNEQFF
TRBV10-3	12	CAIGDRENEQYF
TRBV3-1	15	CASSQEGRGPYEQYF
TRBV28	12	CASSLYTSEAFF
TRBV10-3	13	CAISESRDSEQYF
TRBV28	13	CARRPQDAYGYTF
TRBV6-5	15	CASSYTGWAQETQYF
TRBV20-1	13	CSAATGMGTEAFF
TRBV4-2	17	CASSQEGLAGFGGELFF
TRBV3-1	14	CASSPTLSYNEQFF
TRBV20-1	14	CSARDATVNQSQHF
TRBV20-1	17	CSARLVKTGEESQPQHF
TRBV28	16	CASKIPGQGAIDTQYF
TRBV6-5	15	CASSYSTGYNSPLHF
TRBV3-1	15	CASSQDFLAADEQFF
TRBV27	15	CASSLGPRSSYEQYF
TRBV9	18	CASSVRLAGVWDTGELFF
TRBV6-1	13	CASTPGRADEQYF
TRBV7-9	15	CASRGGGDRNTEAFF
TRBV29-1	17	CSVEMVPWQGVTYEQYF
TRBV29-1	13	CSVVSGLYNEQYF
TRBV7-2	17	CASSLGLAGTNTGELFF